The 24 T cell receptor beta chains given below trace back to one sample, sequenced in a study of vaccination and CD4 T cells after COVID-19. Sequencing of the DNA from cultured CD4+ T cells was carried out with the Oncomine TCR Beta short-read assay. MiXCR, run by TCRdb on the PCR reads, gives a single entry per CDR3 protein. The sample records 15,000 to 19,000 distinct CDR3 sequences, around 48% being singletons. These TCRs' antigens remain unknown. Described treatment: roughly 11-day PBMC culture with coronavirus spike peptide pools or control peptides (ViraFEST assay). The material was CD4+ T cells from blood, cultured in vitro, obtained before SARS-CoV-2 vaccination. The receptors were gathered from a human donor who had recovered from COVID-19.

This clonotype is a singleton in its sample. V is TRBV7-3 and J is TRBJ2-5, with 7 bases fitting TRBD2. Losses at the gene ends were 4 bases for V and 1 base for J; bases not matched to a gene: 0. Germline CDR1 reads SGHTA; CDR2 reads FQGTGA. The CDR3 runs 13 residues. The CDR3 DNA sequence: TGTGCCAGCAGCTCTAGCGGCCAAGAGACCCAGTACTTC. Translated: CASSSSGQETQYF.

This clonotype was counted only a few times. The J gene is TRBJ2-3, the V gene TRBV6-2 or TRBV6-3; D is unresolved. The V and J ends lost 6 bases and 2 bases respectively, with 9 bases between them. This CDR3 spans 13 amino acids. The germline CDR1 and CDR2 sequences are MNHEY and SVGEGT. The CDR3 region is CASRRYATDTQYF. The DNA for the CDR3 is TGTGCCAGCAGAAGATACGCCACAGATACGCAGTATTTT.

This clonotype was found a few times. The V and J genes are TRBV5-1 and TRBJ1-1, with 8 positions matching TRBD1. This CDR3 comprises 13 residues. CDR1 and CDR2 from the germline V gene are SGHRS and YFSETQ. J gave up 4 bases and V 5 bases, and 4 bases lay outside the gene matches. DNA of the CDR3: TGCGCCAGCAGGGGACAGGCGGGCACTGAAGCTTTCTTT. Encoded protein: CASRGQAGTEAFF.

This sequence joins TRBV5-4 and TRBJ2-3; D is unclear. This CDR3 is built from 12 residues. Trimming pared 2 bases from V and 6 bases from J, leaving 7 bases between. CDR1 and CDR2 from the germline V gene are SGHNT and YYREEE (reference sequence). In nucleotides, the CDR3 is TGTGCCAGCAGCTTTTCATCCGATACGCAGTATTTT. Translation gives CASSFSSDTQYF.

This rearrangement joins TRBV28 to TRBJ2-4, with D possibly being TRBD2 (6 bases). The V and J ends lost 5 bases and 0 bases respectively, with 17 bases between them. The CDR3 consists of 17 residues. Germline V gene data show CDR1 as MDHEN and CDR2 as SYDVKM. The CDR3 spells CASSPGGEPLAKNIQYF. The CDR3 DNA is TGTGCCAGCAGTCCGGGCGGGGAACCTTTAGCCAAAAACATTCAGTACTTC.

This clonotype has more than one count but fewer than ten. In DNA, the CDR3 is TGTGCCAGCAGCGCTCCGGGACAGAGGAACACTGAAGCTTTCTTT. This gives the protein CASSAPGQRNTEAFF. The genes are TRBV7-9 and TRBJ1-1, with 7 bases lining up with TRBD1. The J segment lost 1 base and the V segment lost 5 bases, leaving 7 bases of the junction unmatched. Germline assignment: CDR1 SEHNR and CDR2 FQNEAQ (reference sequence). The CDR3 totals 15 residues.

This clonotype has more than one count but fewer than ten. This chain connects TRBV19 to TRBJ1-2; 9 positions agree with TRBD1. Germline-derived CDR1 and CDR2 are LNHDA and SQIVND (reference sequence). V was clipped by 4 bases and J by 7 bases; unmatched bases: 13. This CDR3 has 16 residues. This CDR3 is CASSRLPGQGRGGYTF. The CDR3 DNA is TGTGCCAGTAGTAGACTCCCGGGACAGGGTCGTGGTGGCTACACCTTC.

The V call is TRBV27, the J call TRBJ2-2; a weak D match, TRBD2 (5 bases). The CDR3 is 15 amino acids. Germline V CDR1 and CDR2: MNHEY, SMNVEV (reference sequence). Trimming shortened V by 5 bases and J by 4 bases, and 14 bases separated the two germline ends. The CDR3 DNA reads as TGTGCCAGCAGTCAATACGGGGTGAGCACCGGGGAGCTGTTTTTT. Residues: CASSQYGVSTGELFF.

This clonotype was seen more than once but under ten times. CDR3 bases: TGCAGCGTTGGACAGGGGAACTATGGCTACACCTTC. Its protein is CSVGQGNYGYTF. The V call is TRBV29-1, the J call TRBJ1-2; 8 bases line up with TRBD1. CDR3 length: 12 residues. The J segment lost 2 bases and the V segment lost 4 bases, leaving 0 bases of the junction unmatched. Germline CDR1 reads SQVTM; CDR2 reads ANQGSEA. The full variable domain, in which reference TRBV29-1 and TRBJ1-2 provide the parts outside the CDR3, is SAVISQKPSRDICQRGTSLTIQCQVDSQVTMMFWYRQQPGQSLTLIATANQGSEATYESGFVIDKFPISRPNLTFSTLTVSNMSPEDSSIYLCSVGQGNYGYTFGSGTRLTVV.

Only one count was recorded for this clonotype. The rearrangement joins TRBV4-1 to TRBJ1-2; unclear D gene. This CDR3 spans 16 amino acids. Per the germline V gene, CDR1 is MGHRA and CDR2 is YSYEKL. V was trimmed by 0 bases and J by 1 base, leaving 12 bases between them. The CDR3 spells CASSQELGYGNYGYTF. CDR3 sequence (DNA): TGCGCCAGCAGCCAAGAATTAGGATACGGTAACTATGGCTACACCTTC.

In its sample, this clonotype was seen a few times. The J gene is TRBJ1-6, the V gene TRBV10-1, with D uncertain. V lost 4 bases and J 8 bases, leaving 6 bases between the germline ends. Germline values: CDR1 WNHNN, CDR2 SYGVQD (reference sequence). This CDR3 has 12 amino acids. The chain's CDR3 is CASSGPHSPLHF. For the CDR3, the DNA is TGCGCCAGCAGTGGGCCGCATTCACCCCTCCACTTT.

This clonotype was counted a few times. V and J are TRBV20-1 and TRBJ2-3, with D maybe TRBD2 (5 bases). Germline lookup yields CDR1 DFQATT and CDR2 SNEGSKA (reference sequence). The CDR3 totals 15 residues. The V and J ends lost 2 bases and 0 bases respectively, with 12 bases between them. CDR3 sequence: CSARRGAASTDTQYF. The CDR3 DNA follows: TGCAGTGCTAGACGGGGAGCAGCTAGCACAGATACGCAGTATTTT.

This clonotype came up a few times. The gene calls are TRBV20-1 and TRBJ2-2; 9 bases line up with TRBD2. Germline V gene sequence: CDR1 DFQATT, CDR2 SNEGSKA (reference sequence). The CDR3 is made up of 15 amino acids. The ends lost 7 bases at V and 5 bases at J; junction bases unmatched: 11. The CDR3 loop is CSGSGTSFGTGELFF. DNA of the CDR3: TGCAGTGGAAGTGGGACTAGCTTCGGGACCGGGGAGCTGTTTTTT.

The rearrangement links TRBV6-1 to TRBJ2-3; D is ambiguous. With 8 bases removed from V and 1 base from J, the gap between germline ends came to 10 bases. CDR3 size: 13 residues. Germline lookup yields CDR1 MNHNS and CDR2 SASEGT. CDR3 nucleotides: TGTGCCAGCCGCCAGCAACGCACAGATACGCAGTATTTT. This sequence encodes CASRQQRTDTQYF.

CDR3 sequence reads: CASSPSSGLAGSYEQYF. CDR3 coding DNA: TGTGCCAGCAGCCCGTCGTCGGGACTAGCGGGATCCTACGAGCAGTACTTC. V is TRBV3-1 and J is TRBJ2-7; 13 nucleotides agree with TRBD2. Per the germline V gene, CDR1 is LGHDT and CDR2 is YNNKEL (reference sequence). The J segment lost 1 base and the V segment lost 4 bases, leaving 7 bases of the junction unmatched. The CDR3 contains 17 residues.

The chain uses TRBV7-9 and TRBJ2-4, with no clear D. Germline CDR1 and CDR2: SEHNR and FQNEAQ (reference sequence). V shed 1 base and J shed 6 bases, with 10 bases lying between them. The CDR3 covers 14 residues. DNA for the CDR3: TGTGCCAGCAGCTTAGAAGGGATTTTAAACATTCAGTACTTC. Amino acid sequence: CASSLEGILNIQYF.

V usage is TRBV7-2 and J usage is TRBJ2-7; the D is unclear. Germline-derived CDR1 and CDR2 are SGHTA and FQGNSA. The CDR3 spans 14 residues. Trimming left V 1 base short and J 6 bases short, with 13 bases between. The CDR3 nucleotides read TGTGCCAGCAGCTTAGGCGGACCGGGTCTCGAGCAGTACTTC. Amino acids: CASSLGGPGLEQYF. The entire variable domain, with the rest obtained from reference TRBV7-2 and TRBJ2-7, is as follows: GAGVSQSPSNKVTEKGKDVELRCDPISGHTALYWYRQSLGQGLEFLIYFQGNSAPDKSGLPSDRFSAERTGGSVSTLTIQRTQQEDSAVYLCASSLGGPGLEQYFGPGTRLTVT.

The chain uses TRBV7-3 and TRBJ2-3; perhaps TRBD2 as D (6 bases). V gave up 5 bases and J gave up 2 bases, with 11 bases separating them. This CDR3 comprises 14 residues. The V gene's germline CDR1 is SGHTA and CDR2 FQGTGA. CDR3 region: CASSNLAATDTQYF. The CDR3 DNA reads as TGTGCCAGCAGCAATTTAGCGGCCACAGATACGCAGTATTTT.

The rearrangement uses TRBV5-4 and TRBJ1-2; possible D gene TRBD1, 5 bases. CDR1 SGHNT and CDR2 YYREEE come from the germline V gene (reference sequence). The CDR3 consists of 15 residues. Trimming removed 0 bases at V and 1 base at J, with 10 bases between. This CDR3 is CASSLAGRVNYGYTF. The CDR3 nucleotides read TGTGCCAGCAGCTTGGCGGGCAGGGTTAACTATGGCTACACCTTC.

The chain is built from TRBV6-5 and TRBJ2-2; D perhaps matches TRBD1 (5 bases). Trimming left V 3 bases short and J 1 base short, with 9 bases between. CDR3 size: 15 residues. Germline CDR1 reads MNHEY; CDR2 reads SVGAGI. The CDR3 spells CASSYGAENTGELFF. CDR3 nucleotides: TGTGCCAGCAGTTATGGGGCGGAGAACACCGGGGAGCTGTTTTTT.

V and J are TRBV2 and TRBJ1-2, with D unclear. Per germline, CDR1 SNHLY and CDR2 FYNNEI. V was cut by 5 bases and J by 3 bases, with 7 bases left in between. The CDR3 is made up of 12 amino acids. For the CDR3, the DNA is TGTGCCAGCAGTCAGATGGACTATGGCTACACCTTC. Amino acids: CASSQMDYGYTF.

V gene TRBV6-2 or TRBV6-3 combines with J gene TRBJ2-7; weak D call: TRBD2 (5 bases). The CDR3 spans 15 residues. CDR1 is MNHEY, CDR2 SVGEGT, per germline. The V end lost 6 bases, the J end lost 5 bases, and 20 bases lay between the germline ends. The CDR3 DNA reads as TGTGCCAGCAGCCTCCTAGGTACCGGGAAGGACGAGCAGTACTTC. It codes for CASSLLGTGKDEQYF.

The chain couples TRBV20-1 to TRBJ2-1; D is perhaps TRBD2 (5 bases). Trimming left V 0 bases short and J 0 bases short, with 9 bases between. Germline CDR1 DFQATT, CDR2 SNEGSKA (reference sequence). There are 15 residues in the CDR3. The CDR3 DNA is TGCAGTGCTAGAGATCCAGCGGTCTCCTACAATGAGCAGTTCTTC. As protein: CSARDPAVSYNEQFF.

The CDR3 nucleotides read TGTGCCAGCAGCTTACAGGGGTACACTGAAGCTTTCTTT. Protein product: CASSLQGYTEAFF. The V and J genes are TRBV7-6 and TRBJ1-1; TRBD1 is a possible D gene (6 bases). V shed 2 bases and J shed 3 bases, with 7 bases lying between them. CDR3 length: 13 residues. Per the germline V gene, CDR1 is SGHVS and CDR2 is FNYEAQ.